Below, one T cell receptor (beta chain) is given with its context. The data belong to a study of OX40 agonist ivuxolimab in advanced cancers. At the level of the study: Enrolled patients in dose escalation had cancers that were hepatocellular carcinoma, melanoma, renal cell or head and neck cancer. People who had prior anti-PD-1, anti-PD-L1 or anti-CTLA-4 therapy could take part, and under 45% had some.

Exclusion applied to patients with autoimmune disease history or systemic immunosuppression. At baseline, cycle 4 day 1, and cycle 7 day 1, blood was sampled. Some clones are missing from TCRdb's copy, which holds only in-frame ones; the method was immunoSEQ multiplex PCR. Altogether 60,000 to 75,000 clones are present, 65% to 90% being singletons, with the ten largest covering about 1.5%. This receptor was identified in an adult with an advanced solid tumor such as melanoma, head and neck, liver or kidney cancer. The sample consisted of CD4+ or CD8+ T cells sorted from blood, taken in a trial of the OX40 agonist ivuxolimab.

The CDR3 DNA sequence: TGTGCCAGCATTAAAGACAGGGGTGAAGCTTTCTTT. Encoded protein: CASIKDRGEAFF. The chain joins TRBV6-6 to TRBJ1-1, with 8 bases identical to TRBD1. In germline, CDR1 is MNHNY, CDR2 SVGAGI (reference sequence). The CDR3 contains 12 residues. V lost 7 bases to trimming and J lost 7 bases; unmatched junction nucleotides: 5.